The 21 T cell receptor beta chains in this list originate from one sample, sequenced in a study of long-term antiretroviral therapy in people with HIV. Sequencing relied on immunoSEQ assay v3.0, run at survey level. Only in-frame clones appear in the TCRdb table, and some are missing; sequencing was by immunoSEQ multiplex PCR. This sample has about 17,000 clones, with 88% found just once. Here the sequenced sample was unsorted PBMCs, taken 6.9 years after starting antiretroviral therapy. The receptors here all came from a man aged 50 to 60 with HIV.

Written as DNA, the CDR3 is TGTGCCAGCAGCGCGGGACTAGCGGGCACAGATACGCAGTATTTT. Translated: CASSAGLAGTDTQYF. This chain uses TRBV9 with TRBJ2-3, with TRBD2 identical over 11 bases. The CDR3 runs 15 residues. The junction had 1 base not matched to a gene; V was cut back by 3 bases and J by 1 base. Per the germline V gene, CDR1 is SGDLS and CDR2 is YYNGEE.

The chain uses TRBV9 and TRBJ1-5; a possible D gene is TRBD1 (5 bases). The CDR3 has 13 amino acids. Trimming removed 0 bases at V and 11 bases at J, with 12 bases between. Germline V CDR1 and CDR2: SGDLS, YYNGEE. The CDR3 DNA reads TGTGCCAGCAGCGTAGACGGGGGGGAGACCCAGCATTTT. Its protein product is CASSVDGGETQHF.

J is TRBJ2-3 and V is TRBV5-6; D is perhaps TRBD1 (6 bases). Germline lookup yields CDR1 SGHDT and CDR2 YYEEEE. This CDR3 comprises 14 residues. V was cut by 4 bases and J by 6 bases, with 15 bases left in between. Written as DNA, the CDR3 is TGTGCCAGCAGCGAACAGGGAATCTATGATACGCAGTATTTT. Translating gives CASSEQGIYDTQYF.

CDR3 sequence (DNA): TGTGCCAGCAGCTCCTCGGACAGACCTTACGAGCAGTACTTC. Its translation: CASSSSDRPYEQYF. The rearrangement joins TRBV7-2 to TRBJ2-7; D might be TRBD1 (6 bases). Trimming took off 4 bases at V and 4 bases at J, with 14 bases between the two ends. The CDR3 has 14 amino acids. Germline CDR1 and CDR2: SGHTA and FQGNSA.

This clone was recorded a few times. The chain has TRBV4-1 and TRBJ1-1, with D unresolved. With 5 bases removed from V and 4 bases from J, the gap between germline ends came to 5 bases. Germline CDR1 MGHRA, CDR2 YSYEKL. This CDR3 region has 11 residues. CDR3 nucleotides: TGCGCCAGCAGCGACGGCACTGAAGCTTTCTTT. It yields the protein CASSDGTEAFF.

The chain combines TRBV2 with TRBJ2-1, with TRBD2 matching 7 bases. The CDR3 extends over 14 amino acids. J lost 3 bases, V lost 7 bases, and 6 bases had no gene match. Germline assignment: CDR1 SNHLY and CDR2 FYNNEI. The CDR3 loop reads CASKGGSGYNEQFF. DNA of the CDR3: TGTGCCAGCAAAGGCGGGAGTGGCTACAATGAGCAGTTCTTC.

This chain joins TRBV7-6 and TRBJ2-2; the D call may be TRBD1 or TRBD2 (5 bases each). Germline assignment: CDR1 SGHVS and CDR2 FNYEAQ. V lost 3 bases, J lost 4 bases, and 6 bases lay in between. The CDR3 has 13 residues. The CDR3 DNA is TGTGCCAGCAGCTTCGGGACCACCGGGGAGCTGTTTTTT. It specifies CASSFGTTGELFF.

The chain joins TRBV4-3 to TRBJ2-3; the D is unclear. The CDR3 has 15 residues. V dropped 2 bases and J dropped 3 bases, with 12 bases sitting between them. The germline CDR1 and CDR2 sequences are LGHNA and YSLEER. The CDR3 bases are TGCGCCAGCAGCCAATCCGCCCCAGCAACAGATACGCAGTATTTT. Translation: CASSQSAPATDTQYF.

The V gene is TRBV4-1, the J gene TRBJ2-1; weak D call: TRBD2 (5 bases). V was pared by 0 bases and J by 2 bases, with 11 bases between. This CDR3 contains 16 residues. The germline CDR1 and CDR2 sequences are MGHRA and YSYEKL. CDR3 in amino acids: CASSQEGGLTYNEQFF. The DNA of the CDR3 is TGCGCCAGCAGCCAAGAAGGCGGGCTAACCTACAATGAGCAGTTCTTC.

In its sample, this clone was seen a few times. The chain carries TRBV6-1 and TRBJ2-5, with D tentatively TRBD2 (5 bases). Trimming shortened V by 0 bases and J by 2 bases, and 7 bases separated the two germline ends. In germline, CDR1 is MNHNS, CDR2 SASEGT. The CDR3 covers 14 residues. The chain's CDR3 is CASSEARGQETQYF. The CDR3 nucleotides are TGTGCCAGCAGTGAAGCGCGAGGGCAAGAGACCCAGTACTTC.

The V and J genes are TRBV7-2 and TRBJ1-3; no firm D call. CDR3 length: 12 amino acids. Germline CDR1 reads SGHTA; CDR2 reads FQGNSA. The V end was cut by 7 bases, the J end by 0 bases, with 4 bases between. CDR3 bases: TGTGCCAGCACCAGCTCTGGAAACACCATATATTTT. This encodes CASTSSGNTIYF.

This clone was observed a few times. This chain's CDR3 is CATSTERPFGDYGYTF. CDR3 bases: TGTGCCACCAGCACTGAACGACCCTTTGGGGACTATGGCTACACCTTC. This chain joins TRBV15 and TRBJ1-2; D not resolved. The CDR3 contains 16 residues. Trimming cost V 4 bases and J 3 bases, with 18 bases left between them. Germline lookup yields CDR1 LNHNV and CDR2 YYDKDF (reference sequence).

V is TRBV5-1 and J is TRBJ1-1, with D perhaps TRBD1 (5 bases). Trimming took 2 bases from V and 0 from J, leaving 17 bases between them. CDR3 length: 17 residues. Germline values: CDR1 SGHRS, CDR2 YFSETQ. CDR3 sequence reads: CASSFSAGEGMNTEAFF. The CDR3 DNA reads TGCGCCAGCAGCTTTTCAGCGGGGGAGGGCATGAACACTGAAGCTTTCTTT.

The chain is built from TRBV7-3 and TRBJ2-3; D remains unclear. The CDR3 length is 13 residues. V lost 5 bases and J 5 bases, leaving 11 bases between the germline ends. Germline lookup yields CDR1 SGHTA and CDR2 FQGTGA. The CDR3 nucleotides read TGTGCCAGCAGCCCCACTGTCCAAGATACGCAGTATTTT. It codes for CASSPTVQDTQYF.

V and J are TRBV13 and TRBJ2-7; a possible D gene is TRBD1 (5 bases). Germline V gene lookup returns CDR1 PRHDT and CDR2 FYEKMQ (reference sequence). The CDR3 covers 14 residues. Trimming stripped 5 bases from V and 2 bases from J, with 13 bases between. DNA of the CDR3: TGTGCCAGCAGCCAATCGCAGACAGCCTACGAGCAGTACTTC. Translation gives CASSQSQTAYEQYF. Together with reference TRBV13 and TRBJ2-7, the CDR3 gives the full variable domain: AAGVIQSPRHLIKEKRETATLKCYPIPRHDTVYWYQQGPGQDPQFLISFYEKMQSDKGSIPDRFSAQQFSDYHSELNMSSLELGDSALYFCASSQSQTAYEQYFGPGTRLTVT.

This clone occurred a few times. The chain employs TRBV7-3 and TRBJ1-1; 7 nucleotides agree with TRBD1. Germline V gives CDR1 SGHTA, CDR2 FQGTGA. The J segment lost 2 bases and the V segment lost 6 bases, leaving 6 bases of the junction unmatched. This CDR3 is built from 14 residues. The CDR3 protein is CASRTDRTNTEAFF. The DNA of the CDR3 is TGTGCCAGCAGAACGGACAGGACAAACACTGAAGCTTTCTTT.

The V and J genes are TRBV6-1 and TRBJ2-2; D may be TRBD1 or TRBD2 (5 bases each). V gave up 2 bases and J gave up 5 bases, with 9 bases separating them. Germline CDR1 and CDR2: MNHNS and SASEGT. The CDR3 has 14 residues. The CDR3 nucleotides are TGTGCCAGCAGTGAACTAGCAGGGACCGGGGAGCTGTTTTTT. It encodes CASSELAGTGELFF.

This clone was observed a handful of times. The chain joins TRBV4-3 to TRBJ2-5; 12 positions agree with TRBD2. Per germline, CDR1 LGHNA and CDR2 YSLEER. This CDR3 spans 17 amino acids. Trimming took 1 base from V and 0 from J; bases not matched to a gene: 3. The CDR3: CASSQGLAGEYQETQYF. The CDR3 DNA reads TGCGCCAGCAGCCAAGGACTAGCGGGAGAGTACCAAGAGACCCAGTACTTC.

The V gene is TRBV4-1, the J gene TRBJ2-3; D is unresolved. Trimming left V 0 bases short and J 1 base short, with 8 bases between. The CDR3 length is 15 residues. CDR1 is MGHRA and CDR2 is YSYEKL in the germline V gene. The CDR3 region has the DNA TGCGCCAGCAGCCAAGATTGGCAGGGCACAGATACGCAGTATTTT. As protein: CASSQDWQGTDTQYF.

Here the CDR3 DNA reads TGTGCCATCAGTGGGGCAGCTGGGGGGCGAAGGTACAATGAGCAGTTCTTC. Its translation is CAISGAAGGRRYNEQFF. This chain connects TRBV10-3 to TRBJ2-1; D tentatively reads TRBD1 or TRBD2 (6 bases each). The germline CDR1 and CDR2 sequences are ENHRY and SYGVKD. V was shortened by 4 bases and J by 4 bases, with 20 bases between the two germline ends. This CDR3 has 17 residues.

This clone has only a few counts. CDR3 protein: CASSYSGLAGFNEQFF. CDR3 DNA sequence: TGTGCCAGCAGTTACTCCGGACTAGCGGGGTTCAATGAGCAGTTCTTC. The chain uses TRBV6-5 and TRBJ2-1; 12 bases fit TRBD2. V lost 0 bases, J lost 6 bases, and 3 bases stayed unmatched. CDR3 length: 16 amino acids. Germline assignment: CDR1 MNHEY and CDR2 SVGAGI.